Reported below is one T cell receptor (beta chain). As processed by the authors: Researchers report that nucleated cell counts were estimated from reference gene primer amplification. Clones were sequenced by immunoSEQ multiplex PCR, and TCRdb holds only the in-frame ones, with some missing. V and J calls and clone size follow that table, whereas D and trimming were derived from the DNA. This sample yields under 50,000 clones, of which about 89% are seen a single time; 6% to 6.5% belongs to the top ten. The data were obtained in a study of blood T cell repertoires in COVID-19. The overall study: COVID-19 samples collected from the United States, Italy and Spain covered acute and convalescent phases. From T cells, B-cell-depleted T cells, or PBMCs came the material, which was cDNA or gDNA.

The V and J ends lost 1 base and 7 bases, in that order; junction bases with no gene match: 0. CDR1 is LNHNV and CDR2 is YYDKDF in the germline V gene (reference sequence). The CDR3 length is 14 residues. The chain combines TRBV15 with TRBJ1-4; 10 bases are a match to TRBD1. Sequenced material: peripheral blood. This receptor was obtained from a man between 65 and 80 years old with active COVID-19. The CDR3 DNA reads TGTGCCACCAGCAGAGGGGACAGGGGTGAAAAACTGTTTTTT. This translates into CATSRGDRGEKLFF. The full variable domain, its missing parts supplied by reference TRBV15 and TRBJ1-4, is DAMVIQNPRYQVTQFGKPVTLSCSQTLNHNVMYWYQQKSSQAPKLLFHYYDKDFNNEADTPDNFQSRRPNTSFCFLDIRSPGLGDTAMYLCATSRGDRGEKLFFGSGTQLSVL.